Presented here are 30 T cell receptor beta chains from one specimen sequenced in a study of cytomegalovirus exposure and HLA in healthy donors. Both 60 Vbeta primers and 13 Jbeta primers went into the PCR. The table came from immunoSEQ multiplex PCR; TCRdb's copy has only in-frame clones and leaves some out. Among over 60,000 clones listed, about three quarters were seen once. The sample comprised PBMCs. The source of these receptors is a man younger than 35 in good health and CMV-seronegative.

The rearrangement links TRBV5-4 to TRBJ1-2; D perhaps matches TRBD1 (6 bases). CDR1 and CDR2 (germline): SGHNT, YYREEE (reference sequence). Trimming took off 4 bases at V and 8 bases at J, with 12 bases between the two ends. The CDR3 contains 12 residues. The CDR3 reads CASSITGYGYTF. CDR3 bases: TGTGCCAGCAGCATAACAGGGTACGGCTACACCTTC.

The CDR3 coding sequence is TGTGCCAGCAGCTCCGCAGGAGCGGACGGAAACACCATATATTTT. Protein sequence: CASSSAGADGNTIYF. The rearrangement uses TRBV7-9 and TRBJ1-3, with D unclear. Germline CDR1 reads SEHNR; CDR2 reads FQNEAQ (reference sequence). CDR3 size: 15 residues. The V gene lost 4 bases and the J gene lost 4 bases, with 14 bases spanning the gap.

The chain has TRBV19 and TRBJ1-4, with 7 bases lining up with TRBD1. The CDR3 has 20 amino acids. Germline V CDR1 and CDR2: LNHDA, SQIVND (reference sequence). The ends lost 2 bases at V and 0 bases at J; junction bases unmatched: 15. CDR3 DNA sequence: TGTGCCAGTAGTATAAGGCCCCTACAACAGGGGCGAGCAACTAATGAAAAACTGTTTTTT. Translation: CASSIRPLQQGRATNEKLFF. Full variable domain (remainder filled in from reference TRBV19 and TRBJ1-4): DGGITQSPKYLFRKEGQNVTLSCEQNLNHDAMYWYRQDPGQGLRLIYYSQIVNDFQKGDIAEGYSVSREKKESFPLTVTSAQKNPTAFYLCASSIRPLQQGRATNEKLFFGSGTQLSVL.

CDR3 coding DNA: TGTGCCAGCAGCCCCCAGACAGGAGAACAAGAGACCCAGTACTTC. It yields the protein CASSPQTGEQETQYF. V and J are TRBV7-3 and TRBJ2-5; tentative D call: TRBD1 (6 bases). The CDR3 extends over 15 amino acids. Germline V gene lookup returns CDR1 SGHTA and CDR2 FQGTGA. V was clipped by 5 bases and J by 2 bases, with 15 bases between them.

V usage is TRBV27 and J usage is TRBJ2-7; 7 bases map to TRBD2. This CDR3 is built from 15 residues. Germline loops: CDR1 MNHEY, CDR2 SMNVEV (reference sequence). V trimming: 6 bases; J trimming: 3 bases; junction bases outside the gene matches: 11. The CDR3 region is CASRSWGGISYEQYF. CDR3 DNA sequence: TGTGCCAGCAGGTCTTGGGGGGGTATCAGCTACGAGCAGTACTTC.

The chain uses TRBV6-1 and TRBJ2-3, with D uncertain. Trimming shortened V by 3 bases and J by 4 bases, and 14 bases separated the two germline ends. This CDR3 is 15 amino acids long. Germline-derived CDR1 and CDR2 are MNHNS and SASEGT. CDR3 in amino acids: CASSDRTWRPDTQYF. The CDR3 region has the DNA TGTGCCAGCAGTGATCGCACTTGGAGACCAGATACGCAGTATTTT.

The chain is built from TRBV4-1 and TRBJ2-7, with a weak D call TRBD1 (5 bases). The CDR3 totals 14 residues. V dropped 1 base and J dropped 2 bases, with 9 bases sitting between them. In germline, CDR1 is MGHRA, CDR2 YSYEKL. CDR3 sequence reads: CASSQVGDTYEQYF. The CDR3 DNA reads TGCGCCAGCAGCCAAGTAGGGGATACCTACGAGCAGTACTTC.

The chain's CDR3 is CASSEDTGGKTQYF. In DNA, the CDR3 is TGTGCCAGCAGTGAAGATACAGGGGGGAAGACCCAGTACTTC. The chain uses TRBV2 and TRBJ2-5; 8 bases are a match to TRBD1. The CDR3 totals 14 residues. The ends lost 1 base at V and 6 bases at J; junction bases unmatched: 4. From germline, CDR1 is SNHLY and CDR2 FYNNEI.

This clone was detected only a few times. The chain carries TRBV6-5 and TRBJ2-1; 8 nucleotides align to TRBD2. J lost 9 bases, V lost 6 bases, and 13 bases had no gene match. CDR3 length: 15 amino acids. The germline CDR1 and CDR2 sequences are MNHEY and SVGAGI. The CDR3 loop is CASRTGTRAAVEQFF. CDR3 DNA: TGTGCCAGCAGGACCGGGACTAGGGCCGCGGTTGAGCAGTTCTTC.

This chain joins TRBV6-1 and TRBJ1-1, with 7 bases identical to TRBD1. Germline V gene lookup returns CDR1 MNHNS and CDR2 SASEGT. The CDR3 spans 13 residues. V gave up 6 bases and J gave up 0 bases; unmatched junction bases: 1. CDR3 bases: TGTGCCAGCAGACAGGGGATGAACACTGAAGCTTTCTTT. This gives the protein CASRQGMNTEAFF.

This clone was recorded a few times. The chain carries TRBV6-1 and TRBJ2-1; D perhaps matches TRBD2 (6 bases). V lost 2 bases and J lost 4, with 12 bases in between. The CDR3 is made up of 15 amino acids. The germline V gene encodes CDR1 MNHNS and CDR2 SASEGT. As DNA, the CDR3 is TGTGCCAGCAGTGAAAGCGCTAGCGTTTACAATGAGCAGTTCTTC. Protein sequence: CASSESASVYNEQFF.

CDR3 loop: CASIDGPSRRGYTF. The CDR3 DNA reads as TGCGCCAGCATAGACGGGCCCTCCCGGAGGGGCTACACCTTC. The chain employs TRBV10-2 and TRBJ1-2, with unresolved D. CDR1 WSHSY and CDR2 SAAADI come from the germline V gene. Trimming shortened V by 7 bases and J by 8 bases, and 20 bases separated the two germline ends. The length of the CDR3 is 14 residues.

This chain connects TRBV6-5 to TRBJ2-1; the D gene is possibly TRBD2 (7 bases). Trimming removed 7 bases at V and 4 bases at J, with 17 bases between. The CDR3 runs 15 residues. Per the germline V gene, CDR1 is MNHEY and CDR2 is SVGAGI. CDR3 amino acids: CASTPEGGGYNEQFF. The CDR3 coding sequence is TGTGCCAGCACCCCGGAGGGGGGGGGTTACAATGAGCAGTTCTTC.

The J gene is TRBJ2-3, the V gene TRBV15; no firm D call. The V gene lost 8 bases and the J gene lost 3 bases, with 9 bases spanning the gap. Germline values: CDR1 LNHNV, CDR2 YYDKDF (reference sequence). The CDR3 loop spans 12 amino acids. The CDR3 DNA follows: TGTGCCACCCGACACGAGACAGATACGCAGTATTTT. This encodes CATRHETDTQYF.

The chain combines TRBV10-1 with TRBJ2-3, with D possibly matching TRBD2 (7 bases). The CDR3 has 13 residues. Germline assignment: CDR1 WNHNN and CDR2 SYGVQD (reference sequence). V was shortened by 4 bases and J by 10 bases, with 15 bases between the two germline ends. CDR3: CASSAFTGGPQYF. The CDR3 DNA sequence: TGCGCCAGCAGTGCTTTTACGGGGGGCCCGCAGTATTTT.

CDR3 sequence: CASSKAGGYGYTF. CDR3 nucleotides: TGTGCCAGCAGCAAAGCAGGGGGCTATGGCTACACCTTC. The chain employs TRBV21-1 and TRBJ1-2; the table's D gene call, TRBD1, was not cross checked with the DNA. TRBV21-1 is assigned pseudogene status. The CDR3 runs to 13 residues.

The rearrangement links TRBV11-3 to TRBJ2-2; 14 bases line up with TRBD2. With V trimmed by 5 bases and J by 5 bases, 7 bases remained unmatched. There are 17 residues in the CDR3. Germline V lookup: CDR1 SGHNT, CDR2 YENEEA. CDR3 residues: CASSRGTSGGRTGELFF. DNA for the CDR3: TGTGCCAGCAGCCGCGGGACTAGCGGGGGTAGGACCGGGGAGCTGTTTTTT.

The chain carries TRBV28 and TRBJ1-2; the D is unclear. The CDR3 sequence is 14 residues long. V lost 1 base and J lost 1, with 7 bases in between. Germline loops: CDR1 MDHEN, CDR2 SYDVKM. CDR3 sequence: CASSLSRVNYGYTF. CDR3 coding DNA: TGTGCCAGCAGTTTATCGAGGGTTAACTATGGCTACACCTTC.

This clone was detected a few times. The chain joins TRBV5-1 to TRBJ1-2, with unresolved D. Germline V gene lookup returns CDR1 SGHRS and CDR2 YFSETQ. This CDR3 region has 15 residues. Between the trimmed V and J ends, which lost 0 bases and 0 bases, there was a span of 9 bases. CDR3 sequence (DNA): TGCGCCAGCAGCTTGGATGCGCCCTCTAACTATGGCTACACCTTC. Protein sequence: CASSLDAPSNYGYTF. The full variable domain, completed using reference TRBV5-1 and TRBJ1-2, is KAGVTQTPRYLIKTRGQQVTLSCSPISGHRSVSWYQQTPGQGLQFLFEYFSETQRNKGNFPGRFSGRQFSNSRSEMNVSTLELGDSALYLCASSLDAPSNYGYTFGSGTRLTVV.

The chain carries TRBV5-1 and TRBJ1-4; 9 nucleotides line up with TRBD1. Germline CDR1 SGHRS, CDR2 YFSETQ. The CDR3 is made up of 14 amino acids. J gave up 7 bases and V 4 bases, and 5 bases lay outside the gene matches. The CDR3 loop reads CASSVDRGREKLFF. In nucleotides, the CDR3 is TGCGCCAGCAGCGTGGACAGGGGCCGTGAAAAACTGTTTTTT.

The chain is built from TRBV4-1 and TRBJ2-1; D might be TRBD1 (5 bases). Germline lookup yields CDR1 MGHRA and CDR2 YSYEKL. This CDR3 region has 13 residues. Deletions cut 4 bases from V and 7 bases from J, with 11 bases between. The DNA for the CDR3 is TGCGCCAGCAGCCTTGACAGAATTAATGAGCAGTTCTTC. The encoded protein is CASSLDRINEQFF.

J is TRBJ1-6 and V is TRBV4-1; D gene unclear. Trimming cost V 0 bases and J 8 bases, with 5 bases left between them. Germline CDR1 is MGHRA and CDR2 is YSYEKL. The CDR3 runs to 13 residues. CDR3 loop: CASSQERDSPLHF. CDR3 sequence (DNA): TGCGCCAGCAGCCAAGAGAGGGATTCACCCCTCCACTTT.

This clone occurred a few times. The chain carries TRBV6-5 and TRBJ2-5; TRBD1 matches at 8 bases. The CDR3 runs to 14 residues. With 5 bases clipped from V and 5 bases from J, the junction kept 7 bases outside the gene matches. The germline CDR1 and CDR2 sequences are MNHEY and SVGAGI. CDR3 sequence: CASSQDRGLETQYF. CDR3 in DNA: TGTGCCAGCAGTCAAGACAGGGGCTTGGAGACCCAGTACTTC.

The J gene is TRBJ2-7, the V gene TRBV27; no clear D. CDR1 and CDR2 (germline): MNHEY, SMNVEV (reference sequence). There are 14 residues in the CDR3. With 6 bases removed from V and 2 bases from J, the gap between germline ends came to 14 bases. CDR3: CASRRTPQAYEQYF. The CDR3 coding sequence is TGTGCCAGCAGGCGTACCCCTCAGGCCTACGAGCAGTACTTC.

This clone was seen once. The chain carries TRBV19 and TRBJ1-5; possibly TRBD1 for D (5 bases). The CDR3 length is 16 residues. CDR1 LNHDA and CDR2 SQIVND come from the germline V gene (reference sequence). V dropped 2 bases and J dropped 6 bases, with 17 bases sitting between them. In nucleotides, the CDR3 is TGTGCCAGTAGTATAAGTAGGGGCTTACGGATTCAGCCCCAGCATTTT. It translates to CASSISRGLRIQPQHF. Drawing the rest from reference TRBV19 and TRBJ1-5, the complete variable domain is DGGITQSPKYLFRKEGQNVTLSCEQNLNHDAMYWYRQDPGQGLRLIYYSQIVNDFQKGDIAEGYSVSREKKESFPLTVTSAQKNPTAFYLCASSISRGLRIQPQHFGDGTRLSIL.

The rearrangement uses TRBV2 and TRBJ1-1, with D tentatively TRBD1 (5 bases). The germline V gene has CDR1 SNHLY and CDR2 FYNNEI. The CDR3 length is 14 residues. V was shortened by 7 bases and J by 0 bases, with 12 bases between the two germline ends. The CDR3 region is CASNLQVMNTEAFF. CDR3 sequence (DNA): TGTGCCAGCAACCTACAGGTTATGAACACTGAAGCTTTCTTT. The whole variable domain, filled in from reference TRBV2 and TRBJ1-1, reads EPEVTQTPSHQVTQMGQEVILRCVPISNHLYFYWYRQILGQKVEFLVSFYNNEISEKSEIFDDQFSVERPDGSNFTLKIRSTKLEDSAMYFCASNLQVMNTEAFFGQGTRLTVV.

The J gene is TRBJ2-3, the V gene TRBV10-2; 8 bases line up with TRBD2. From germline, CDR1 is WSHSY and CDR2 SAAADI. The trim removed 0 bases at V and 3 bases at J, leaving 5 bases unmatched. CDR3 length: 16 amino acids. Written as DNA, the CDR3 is TGCGCCAGCAGTGAGTCCGGGGGGGGACGAACAGATACGCAGTATTTT. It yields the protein CASSESGGGRTDTQYF.

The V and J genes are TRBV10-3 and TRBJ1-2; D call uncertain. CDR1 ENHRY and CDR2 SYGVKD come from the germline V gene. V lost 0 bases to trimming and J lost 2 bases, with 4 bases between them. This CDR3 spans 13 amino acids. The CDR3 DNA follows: TGTGCCATCAGTGAGTCCGGGAACTATGGCTACACCTTC. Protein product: CAISESGNYGYTF.

This chain's CDR3 is CASSPDSGQYNQPQHF. DNA for the CDR3: TGTGCCAGCAGCCCGGACTCTGGGCAGTACAATCAGCCCCAGCATTTT. The chain links TRBV9 to TRBJ1-5; D not resolved. Trimming left V 4 bases short and J 3 bases short, with 17 bases between. This CDR3 has 16 residues. Per the germline V gene, CDR1 is SGDLS and CDR2 is YYNGEE.

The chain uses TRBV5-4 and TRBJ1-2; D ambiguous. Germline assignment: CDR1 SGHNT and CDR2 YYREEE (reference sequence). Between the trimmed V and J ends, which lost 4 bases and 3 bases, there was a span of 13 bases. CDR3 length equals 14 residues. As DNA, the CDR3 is TGTGCCAGCAGCCGCGCAGCGGGTGACTATGGCTACACCTTC. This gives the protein CASSRAAGDYGYTF.